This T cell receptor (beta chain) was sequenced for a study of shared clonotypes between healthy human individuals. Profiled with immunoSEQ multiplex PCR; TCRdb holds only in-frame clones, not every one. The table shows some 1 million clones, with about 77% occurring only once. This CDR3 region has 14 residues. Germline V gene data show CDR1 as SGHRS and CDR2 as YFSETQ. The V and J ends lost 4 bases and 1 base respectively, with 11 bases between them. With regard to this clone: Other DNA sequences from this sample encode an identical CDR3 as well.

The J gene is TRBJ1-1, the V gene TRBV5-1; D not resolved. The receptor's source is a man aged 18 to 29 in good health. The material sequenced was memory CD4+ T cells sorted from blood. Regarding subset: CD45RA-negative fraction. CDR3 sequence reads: CASSPEGGNTEAFF. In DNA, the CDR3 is TGCGCCAGCAGCCCCGAAGGAGGGAACACTGAAGCTTTCTTT.